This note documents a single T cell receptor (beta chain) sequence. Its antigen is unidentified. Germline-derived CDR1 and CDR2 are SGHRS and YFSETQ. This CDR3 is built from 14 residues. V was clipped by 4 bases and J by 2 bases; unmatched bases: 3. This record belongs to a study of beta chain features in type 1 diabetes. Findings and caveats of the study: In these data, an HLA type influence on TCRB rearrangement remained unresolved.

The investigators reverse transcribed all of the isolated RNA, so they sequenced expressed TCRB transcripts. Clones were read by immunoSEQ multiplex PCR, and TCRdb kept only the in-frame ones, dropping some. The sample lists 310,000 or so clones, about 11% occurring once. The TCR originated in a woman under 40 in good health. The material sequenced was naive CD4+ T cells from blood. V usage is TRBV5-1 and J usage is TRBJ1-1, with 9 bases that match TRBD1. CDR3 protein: CASSVQGANTEAFF. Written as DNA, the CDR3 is TGCGCCAGCAGCGTACAGGGGGCAAACACTGAAGCTTTCTTT.